A selection of T cell receptor beta chains follows, all from one sample in a study of T-cell memory formation after mild COVID-19. TCRdb reprocessed the 5' RACE reads via MiXCR and lists one record per CDR3 protein. Here the sample spans under 300,000 distinct CDR3 sequences, roughly 15% being singletons. Sequences were obtained from PBMCs or a T cell subset sorted from them (not recorded which). These receptors all come from a man younger than 30 who had mild COVID-19 (a few samples of this study predate the infection). Cell type and time point are not known. Both conserved end residues are part of each CDR3.

V gene: TRBV3-1
J gene: TRBJ2-3
CDR3 protein: CASSQIGTGAASTDTQYF

V gene: TRBV24-1
J gene: TRBJ2-5
CDR3 protein: CATSDAAGAETQYF

V gene: TRBV7-9
J gene: TRBJ1-6
CDR3 protein: CASSHDGNSPLHF

V gene: TRBV12-3/TRBV12-4
J gene: TRBJ2-1
CDR3 protein: CASSAGIEQFF

V gene: TRBV2
J gene: TRBJ2-5
CDR3 protein: CASSAVGGETQYF

V gene: TRBV9
J gene: TRBJ2-5
CDR3 protein: CASSVGVGETQYF

V gene: TRBV3-1
J gene: TRBJ2-3
CDR3 protein: CASRQFGGPADTQYF

V gene: TRBV19
J gene: TRBJ1-1
CDR3 protein: CASSAGVGWNTEAFF

V gene: TRBV7-2
J gene: TRBJ1-2
CDR3 protein: CASSLRPGQGGKGYTF

V gene: TRBV2
J gene: TRBJ1-5
CDR3 protein: CASSGGGNQPQHF

V gene: TRBV7-2
J gene: TRBJ2-1
CDR3 protein: CASSIGQGRYNEQFF

V gene: TRBV5-1
J gene: TRBJ2-1
CDR3 protein: CASSTGQNEQFF

V gene: TRBV20-1
J gene: TRBJ1-3
CDR3 protein: CSAPAGTGGSGNTIYF

V gene: TRBV6-1
J gene: TRBJ2-1
CDR3 protein: CASSEALFQRGNEQFF

V gene: TRBV12-3/TRBV12-4
J gene: TRBJ1-5
CDR3 protein: CASSFSGFGQPQHF

V gene: TRBV7-9
J gene: TRBJ1-5
CDR3 protein: CASTKGNQPQHF

V gene: TRBV5-1
J gene: TRBJ1-6
CDR3 protein: CASSLQGPDNSPLHF

V gene: TRBV4-3
J gene: TRBJ2-3
CDR3 protein: CASSHVAGADTDTQYF

V gene: TRBV30
J gene: TRBJ1-2
CDR3 protein: CAWSVQHYGYTF

V gene: TRBV4-2
J gene: TRBJ2-1
CDR3 protein: CASSLSGGGPYNEQFF

V gene: TRBV2
J gene: TRBJ2-7
CDR3 protein: CASSVSGAAYEQYF

V gene: TRBV20-1
J gene: TRBJ1-2
CDR3 protein: CSATPDRGFYGYTF

V gene: TRBV18
J gene: TRBJ2-7
CDR3 protein: CASSPFRDGTYEQYF

V gene: TRBV7-2
J gene: TRBJ2-2
CDR3 protein: CASSMGRTGELFF

V gene: TRBV3-1
J gene: TRBJ2-5
CDR3 protein: CASSPDGYWETQYF

V gene: TRBV5-5
J gene: TRBJ2-1
CDR3 protein: CASSLILQEQFF

V gene: TRBV4-1
J gene: TRBJ1-3
CDR3 protein: CASKSSGNTIYF

V gene: TRBV24-1
J gene: TRBJ2-2
CDR3 protein: CATRGQGAGELFF

V gene: TRBV29-1
J gene: TRBJ1-6
CDR3 protein: CSVGEGHSPLHF

V gene: TRBV10-3
J gene: TRBJ1-5
CDR3 protein: CAISESPGGKDQPQHF

V gene: TRBV21-1
J gene: TRBJ1-4
CDR3 protein: CASSPRKGHGEKLFF

V gene: TRBV2
J gene: TRBJ2-2
CDR3 protein: CASRPINTGELFF

V gene: TRBV7-9
J gene: TRBJ1-2
CDR3 protein: CASSPPTGTYYGYTF

V gene: TRBV5-1
J gene: TRBJ2-1
CDR3 protein: CASSPRAGGPYNEQFF

V gene: TRBV5-5
J gene: TRBJ1-3
CDR3 protein: CASSRGDNLGNTIYF

V gene: TRBV20-1
J gene: TRBJ2-7
CDR3 protein: CSAQGVTSEQYF

V gene: TRBV7-2
J gene: TRBJ2-1
CDR3 protein: CASSLEGLAGVGQFF

V gene: TRBV2
J gene: TRBJ2-3
CDR3 protein: CASRPLAGGQDTQYF

V gene: TRBV29-1
J gene: TRBJ2-3
CDR3 protein: CSFYGATDTQYF

V gene: TRBV5-6
J gene: TRBJ1-5
CDR3 protein: CASSFRRRQPQHF

V gene: TRBV6-5
J gene: TRBJ2-3
CDR3 protein: CASRREGILTDTQYF

V gene: TRBV6-2/TRBV6-3
J gene: TRBJ2-3
CDR3 protein: CASSERTQYF

V gene: TRBV6-5
J gene: TRBJ1-2
CDR3 protein: CASSRDRDNYGYTF

V gene: TRBV6-5
J gene: TRBJ1-6
CDR3 protein: CASSYSGVRNSPLHF

V gene: TRBV7-2
J gene: TRBJ1-1
CDR3 protein: CASLYFGQGTEAFF

V gene: TRBV12-3/TRBV12-4
J gene: TRBJ2-1
CDR3 protein: CASSLGVREQFF

V gene: TRBV5-1
J gene: TRBJ2-3
CDR3 protein: CASSPGISGGDHATQYF

V gene: TRBV29-1
J gene: TRBJ1-2
CDR3 protein: CSVAPRQGGNYGYTF